A selection of T cell receptor beta chains follows, all from one sample in a study of beta chain features in type 1 diabetes. The data were produced by immunoSEQ multiplex PCR, yet TCRdb's version contains in-frame clones alone and is incomplete. In the table there are about 360,000 clones, over 9.5% of which are singletons. Material: naive CD4+ T cells from blood. All receptors come from a young man in good health. Both conserved end residues are part of each CDR3. The D gene is left open where the match is weak. Rows may omit the clone size; those that give it use once, few, many or a size class.

CDR3 protein	CDR3 DNA	clone size	V gene	D gene	J gene
CASSGTESSYNSPLHF	TGTGCCAGCAGCGGGACAGAGAGCTCCTATAATTCACCCCTCCACTTT	few	TRBV2	TRBD1	TRBJ1-6
CASNLGQGNTEAFF	TGTGCCAGCAACCTCGGACAGGGGAACACTGAAGCTTTCTTT	few	TRBV11-3	TRBD1	TRBJ1-1
CASSQEGRGTHNEQFF	TGCGCCAGCAGCCAAGAGGGGCGGGGAACTCACAATGAGCAGTTCTTC	many	TRBV4-3	NA	TRBJ2-1
CASSVASQGNTEAFF	TGTGCCAGCAGCGTAGCCTCACAGGGGAACACTGAAGCTTTCTTT	few	TRBV9	NA	TRBJ1-1
CASSVQGTPGNTIYF	TGTGCCAGCAGCGTACAGGGGACCCCTGGAAACACCATATATTTT	NA	TRBV14	TRBD1	TRBJ1-3
CASSPRAGYTDTQYF	TGCGCCAGCAGCCCACGGGCGGGGTACACAGATACGCAGTATTTT	NA	TRBV4-3	NA	TRBJ2-3
CASSQSDGSHQPQHF	TGTGCCAGCAGCCAATCCGACGGGTCCCACCAGCCCCAGCATTTT	few	TRBV4-2	NA	TRBJ1-5
CASSTSGDYNEQFF	TGTGCCAGCAGCACTAGCGGAGATTACAATGAGCAGTTCTTC	NA	TRBV6-1	TRBD2	TRBJ2-1
CASSFRDGYTF	TGTGCCAGCAGTTTCAGGGATGGCTACACCTTC	few	TRBV28	NA	TRBJ1-2
CASRGLGQGYNEQFF	TGTGCCAGCAGGGGGCTGGGACAGGGCTACAATGAGCAGTTCTTC	few	TRBV25-1	TRBD1	TRBJ2-1
CAISEDPSGGRETQYF	TGTGCCATCAGTGAGGATCCTAGCGGGGGCCGAGAGACCCAGTACTTC	NA	TRBV10-3	TRBD2	TRBJ2-5
CASSTRTAYNEQFF	TGTGCCAGCAGCACCCGGACAGCCTACAATGAGCAGTTCTTC	NA	TRBV5-4	NA	TRBJ2-1
CASRPTGENYGYTF	TGTGCCAGCAGACCGACAGGGGAGAACTATGGCTACACCTTC	few	TRBV28	TRBD1	TRBJ1-2
CASSPRERDSNQPQHF	TGTGCCAGCTCACCAAGAGAGAGGGATAGCAATCAGCCCCAGCATTTT	few	TRBV18	NA	TRBJ1-5
CASSSLGTGGYEQYF	TGTGCCAGCAGTTCTCTTGGGACAGGAGGGTACGAGCAGTACTTC	NA	TRBV28	TRBD1	TRBJ2-7
CASSRDRDLGELFF	TGTGCCAGTAGTCGGGACAGGGATCTCGGGGAGCTGTTTTTT	NA	TRBV19	TRBD1	TRBJ2-2
CASSLAGQGLGYGYTF	TGTGCCAGCAGCTTAGCGGGACAGGGACTTGGCTATGGCTACACCTTC	NA	TRBV7-2	TRBD1	TRBJ1-2
CASSSTGENQPQHF	TGTGCCAGCAGCTCGACAGGGGAGAATCAGCCCCAGCATTTT	NA	TRBV5-5	TRBD1	TRBJ1-5
CASSVGSSGANVLTF	TGTGCCAGCAGCGTAGGTAGCTCTGGAGCCAACGTCCTGACTTTC	NA	TRBV9	NA	TRBJ2-6
CASSPIGTGGGQTDTQYF	TGTGCCAGCAGCCCCATCGGGACAGGGGGCGGTCAGACAGATACGCAGTATTTT	few	TRBV11-2	TRBD1	TRBJ2-3
CARPGTGRAYEQYF	TGTGCCAGACCCGGGACAGGAAGGGCCTACGAGCAGTACTTC	few	TRBV19	TRBD1	TRBJ2-7
CASRSGAPPTYEQYF	TGCGCCAGCAGAAGTGGGGCGCCCCCAACCTACGAGCAGTACTTC	few	TRBV5-1	NA	TRBJ2-7
CASSRTSGEFYEQYF	TGTGCCAGCAGCCGGACTAGCGGGGAGTTCTACGAGCAGTACTTC	NA	TRBV11-2	TRBD2	TRBJ2-7
CASSPPGQVGTEAFF	TGTGCCAGCTCACCCCCAGGGCAGGTGGGGACTGAAGCTTTCTTT	few	TRBV18	NA	TRBJ1-1
CASSVTPGTGNYEQYF	TGTGCCAGCAGCGTGACCCCCGGGACAGGGAACTACGAGCAGTACTTC	few	TRBV9	TRBD1	TRBJ2-7
CASSPTSGGEYEQYF	TGTGCCAGCAGCCCGACTAGCGGGGGGGAGTACGAGCAGTACTTC	few	TRBV4-2	TRBD2	TRBJ2-7
CASSSTGRYEQYF	TGTGCCAGCAGTTCAACAGGGAGATACGAGCAGTACTTC	NA	TRBV6-6	NA	TRBJ2-7
CASSSRRRETQYF	TGTGCCAGCAGCTCCCGTAGGAGAGAGACCCAGTACTTC	NA	TRBV7-9	NA	TRBJ2-5
CASTRGRQGRNTIYF	TGTGCCAGCACCCGAGGCCGGCAGGGGAGAAACACCATATATTTT	NA	TRBV9	NA	TRBJ1-3
CASSQEGTHGNSPLHF	TGTGCCAGCAGCCAAGAAGGGACACACGGTAATTCACCCCTCCACTTT	few	TRBV4-2	NA	TRBJ1-6
CASSIESGGGPDTQYF	TGTGCCAGCAGCATAGAGTCCGGAGGGGGCCCAGATACGCAGTATTTT	few	TRBV9	NA	TRBJ2-3
CSASEGSEQFF	TGCAGTGCTAGCGAAGGGAGTGAGCAGTTCTTC	NA	TRBV20-1	NA	TRBJ2-1
CSVLAGGIQYF	TGCAGTGTTCTAGCGGGTGGCATTCAGTACTTC	NA	TRBV20-1	TRBD2	TRBJ2-4
CASSSKPGQKTETQYF	TGTGCCAGCAGCTCAAAACCGGGACAGAAAACAGAGACCCAGTACTTC	NA	TRBV7-9	TRBD1	TRBJ2-5
CASSTARGGSSYEQYF	TGCGCCAGCAGCACGGCAAGAGGGGGAAGCTCCTACGAGCAGTACTTC	few	TRBV5-1	NA	TRBJ2-7
CASSPGIKGEQYF	TGTGCCAGCAGTCCAGGGATAAAGGGTGAGCAGTACTTC	NA	TRBV28	NA	TRBJ2-7
CSVEVAGVKETQYF	TGCAGCGTTGAGGTAGCGGGAGTCAAAGAGACCCAGTACTTC	few	TRBV29-1	TRBD2	TRBJ2-5
CASSSQGITEAFF	TGTGCCAGCAGCTCCCAGGGGATCACTGAAGCTTTCTTT	NA	TRBV6-5	NA	TRBJ1-1
CASSLSGSYTF	TGTGCCAGCAGCTTATCGGGGAGCTACACCTTC	NA	TRBV7-9	NA	TRBJ1-2
CASSVRSAETQYF	TGTGCCAGCAGCGTACGGTCTGCAGAGACCCAGTACTTC	NA	TRBV9	NA	TRBJ2-5
CASSLAQVNTGELFF	TGCGCCAGCAGCTTGGCACAGGTGAACACCGGGGAGCTGTTTTTT	NA	TRBV5-1	NA	TRBJ2-2
CASSPWVAVNTGELFF	TGTGCCAGCAGCCCTTGGGTAGCGGTTAACACCGGGGAGCTGTTTTTT	NA	TRBV13	NA	TRBJ2-2
CATSREGGVGELFF	TGTGCCACCAGCAGAGAAGGCGGGGTCGGGGAGCTGTTTTTT	NA	TRBV15	NA	TRBJ2-2